The 8 T cell receptor beta chains reported below all come from one sample, sequenced in a study of post-analysis software for immune sequencing data. Study results and caveats: Comparison of patients with controls showed 5 or 6 TRBV segments more frequent in patients, TRBV5-6, TRBV5-1 and TRBV20-1 among them.

The authors incorporated unique molecular identifiers into the TCR beta cDNA libraries. TCRdb processed the PCR reads anew with MiXCR; each CDR3 protein has one entry. The sample lists about 680,000 distinct CDR3 sequences, approximately 60% occurring once. These TCRs' antigens remain unknown. The sequencing sample was made of blood. These receptors were taken from a girl aged 2 to 9 with multiple sclerosis.

The CDR3, as DNA: TGTGCCAGTAGGCCTGGACAGGGGATCAACAATGAGCAGTTCTTC. The encoded protein is CASRPGQGINNEQFF. The chain is built from TRBV19 and TRBJ2-1; 9 nucleotides match TRBD1. CDR1 is LNHDA, CDR2 SQIVND, per germline (reference sequence). There are 15 residues in the CDR3. The V segment lost 6 bases and the J segment 5 bases; nucleotides outside the gene matches: 8.

The chain recombines TRBV5-1 with TRBJ2-3; 7 nucleotides align to TRBD1. J lost 7 bases, V lost 4 bases, and 15 bases had no gene match. Germline assignment: CDR1 SGHRS and CDR2 YFSETQ. The CDR3 is 16 residues long. CDR3 amino acids: CASSLGTEIIPNTQYF. The CDR3 DNA sequence: TGCGCCAGCAGCCTAGGGACAGAGATCATTCCGAATACGCAGTATTTT.

The V and J genes are TRBV5-1 and TRBJ2-5, with D possibly being TRBD2 (6 bases). The DNA end lines up better with TRBJ2-7; the J call may be wrong. The CDR3 extends over 14 amino acids. Germline values: CDR1 SGHRS, CDR2 YFSETQ. The CDR3 sequence: CASSGGAETYEQYF. The CDR3 coding sequence is TGCGCCAGCAGCGGCGGGGCTGAAACCTACGAGCAGTACTTC.

The CDR3 sequence: CASSPWTGPTDTQYF. CDR3 DNA: TGCGCCAGCAGCCCATGGACAGGACCCACAGATACGCAGTATTTT. V gene TRBV5-1 combines with J gene TRBJ2-3, with 7 bases lining up with TRBD1. Trimming at V came to 4 bases and at J to 2 bases, leaving 7 bases not matched to a gene. The germline V gene has CDR1 SGHRS and CDR2 YFSETQ. CDR3 length equals 15 residues.

The chain is built from TRBV6-2 or TRBV6-3 and TRBJ1-6; 7 bases fit TRBD1. The V and J ends lost 7 bases and 7 bases, in that order; junction bases with no gene match: 7. Germline V gene sequence: CDR1 MNHEY, CDR2 SVGEGT. This CDR3 is 14 amino acids long. In nucleotides, the CDR3 is TGTGCCAGCACCAGGGGACAGCGAAATTCACCCCTCCACTTT. Protein: CASTRGQRNSPLHF.

The table lists this clonotype with a count of one. The CDR3 here is CASSSTGTGNYGYTF. The CDR3 region has the DNA TGTGCCAGCAGCTCCACCGGGACAGGGAACTATGGCTACACCTTC. The genes are TRBV7-8 and TRBJ1-2; 9 nucleotides match TRBD1. This CDR3 is built from 15 residues. The J segment lost 2 bases and the V segment lost 4 bases, leaving 5 bases of the junction unmatched. Germline values: CDR1 SGHVS, CDR2 FQNEAQ.

The chain recombines TRBV27 with TRBJ2-7; the D gene could be TRBD1 or TRBD2 (6 bases each). Trimming took 2 bases from V and 2 from J, leaving 13 bases between them. The germline CDR1 and CDR2 sequences are MNHEY and SMNVEV (reference sequence). The CDR3 runs to 15 residues. The CDR3 coding sequence is TGTGCCAGCAGTTTAGTGGCAGGGGAGGCCTACGAGCAGTACTTC. As protein: CASSLVAGEAYEQYF.

V gene TRBV24-1 combines with J gene TRBJ2-5, with 10 bases lining up with TRBD2. This CDR3 contains 16 residues. Germline V gene sequence: CDR1 KGHDR, CDR2 SFDVKD. The V segment lost 5 bases and the J segment 2 bases; nucleotides outside the gene matches: 7. In DNA, the CDR3 is TGTGCCACCAGTGCTCTAGCGGGGGCCGAACAAGAGACCCAGTACTTC. As protein: CATSALAGAEQETQYF.